This paragraph covers one T cell receptor beta chain sequence. Measured with immunoSEQ multiplex PCR; TCRdb has only the in-frame clones, and not every one. The data contain over 200,000 clones, 83% of them singletons. This CDR3 spans 14 amino acids. V trimming: 5 bases; J trimming: 3 bases; junction bases outside the gene matches: 6. Germline values: CDR1 SEHNR, CDR2 FQNEAQ (reference sequence). The data are from a study of blood T cell repertoires in COVID-19. The rearrangement joins TRBV7-9 to TRBJ1-1; TRBD1 agrees at 7 bases. Source material: peripheral blood. This sequence originates from a middle-aged woman with active or convalescent COVID-19. The DNA for the CDR3 is TGTGCCAGCAGCCCTCGGGACAGCTACACTGAAGCTTTCTTT. Translating gives CASSPRDSYTEAFF. The full variable domain, its missing parts supplied by reference TRBV7-9 and TRBJ1-1, is DTGVSQNPRHKITKRGQNVTFRCDPISEHNRLYWYRQTLGQGPEFLTYFQNEAQLEKSRLLSDRFSAERPKGSFSTLEIQRTEQGDSAMYLCASSPRDSYTEAFFGQGTRLTVV.